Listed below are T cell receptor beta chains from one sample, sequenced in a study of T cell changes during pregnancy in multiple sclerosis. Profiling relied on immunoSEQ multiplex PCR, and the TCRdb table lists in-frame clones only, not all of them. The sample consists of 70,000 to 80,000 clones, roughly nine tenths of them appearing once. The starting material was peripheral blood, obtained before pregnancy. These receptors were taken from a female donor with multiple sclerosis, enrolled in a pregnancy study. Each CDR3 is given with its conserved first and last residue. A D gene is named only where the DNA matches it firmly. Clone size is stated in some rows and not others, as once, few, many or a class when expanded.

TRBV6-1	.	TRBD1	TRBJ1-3	CASSEEKGGWGNTIYF	TGTGCCAGCAGTGAAGAGAAAGGGGGCTGGGGAAACACCATATATTTT
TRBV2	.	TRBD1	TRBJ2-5	CAKTGGLSTQYF	TGTGCCAAGACAGGGGGACTAAGTACCCAGTACTTC
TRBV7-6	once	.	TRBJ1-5	CASSLSGDNQPQHF	TGTGCCAGCAGCTTATCAGGGGACAATCAGCCCCAGCATTTT
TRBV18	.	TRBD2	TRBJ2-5	CASSPPRIAGLAAQETQYF	TGTGCCAGCTCACCCCCGAGGATTGCCGGACTAGCAGCTCAAGAGACCCAGTACTTC
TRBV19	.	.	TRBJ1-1	CASSIEGTLAAFF	TGTGCCAGTAGTATAGAGGGCACCCTCGCAGCTTTCTTT
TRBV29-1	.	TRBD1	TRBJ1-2	CSVEPVTGTAKYGYTF	TGCAGCGTTGAGCCGGTAACAGGGACAGCAAAATATGGCTACACCTTC
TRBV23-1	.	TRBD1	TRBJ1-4	CACKVVGTGPVGEKLFF	TGCGCCTGTAAGGTTGTGGGGACAGGGCCGGTGGGGGAAAAACTGTTTTTT
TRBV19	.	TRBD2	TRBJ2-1	CASGVAGGLDEQFF	TGTGCCAGTGGGGTAGCGGGAGGTCTCGATGAGCAGTTCTTC
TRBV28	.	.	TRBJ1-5	CASSRRGHSNQPQHF	TGTGCCAGCAGTCGACGCGGTCATAGCAATCAGCCCCAGCATTTT
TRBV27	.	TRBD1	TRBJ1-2	CASSFRGGYTF	TGTGCCAGCAGTTTCAGGGGGGGCTACACCTTC
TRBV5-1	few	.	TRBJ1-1	CASSSGEGNTEAFF	TGCGCCAGCAGCTCAGGGGAGGGTAACACTGAAGCTTTCTTT
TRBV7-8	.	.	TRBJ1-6	CASSFGGVRNNSPLHF	TGTGCCAGCAGCTTTGGAGGAGTTAGGAATAATTCACCCCTCCACTTT
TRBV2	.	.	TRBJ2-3	CASSLRTGDTQYF	TGTGCCAGCAGCCTCCGAACGGGGGATACGCAGTATTTT
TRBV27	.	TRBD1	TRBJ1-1	CASSKGQGARNTEAFF	TGTGCCAGCAGTAAGGGACAGGGGGCACGGAACACTGAAGCTTTCTTT
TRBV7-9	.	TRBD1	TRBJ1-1	CASSFRTGEVTEAFF	TGTGCCAGCAGCTTTCGGACAGGGGAGGTCACTGAAGCTTTCTTT
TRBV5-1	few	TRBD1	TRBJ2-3	CASSFDRVGADTQYF	TGCGCCAGCAGCTTCGACAGGGTTGGTGCAGATACGCAGTATTTT
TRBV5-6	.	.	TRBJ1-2	CASSSPDRIYGYTF	TGTGCCAGCAGTTCCCCGGACAGAATCTATGGCTACACCTTC
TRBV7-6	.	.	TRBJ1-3	CASSLAEAGYSTIYF	TGTGCCAGCAGCTTAGCAGAGGCCGGGTATTCCACCATATATTTT
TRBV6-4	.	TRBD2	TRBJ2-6	CASSEGGSSGANVLTF	TGTGCCAGCAGTGAAGGCGGGAGCTCTGGGGCCAACGTCCTGACTTTC
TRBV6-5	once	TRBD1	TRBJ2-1	CASSPYTGVKDEQFF	TGTGCCAGCAGCCCCTACACAGGGGTGAAGGATGAGCAGTTCTTC
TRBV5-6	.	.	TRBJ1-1	CASNIWRGTEAFF	TGTGCCAGCAACATCTGGAGGGGTACTGAAGCTTTCTTT
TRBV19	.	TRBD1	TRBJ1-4	CASSPGTATNEKLFF	TGTGCCAGTAGTCCCGGGACAGCAACTAATGAAAAACTGTTTTTT
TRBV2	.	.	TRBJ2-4	CASKVDSINIQYF	TGTGCCAGCAAGGTGGACAGCATAAACATTCAGTACTTC
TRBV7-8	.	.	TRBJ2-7	CASSQGHRSEQYF	TGTGCCAGCAGCCAGGGACACCGGAGTGAGCAGTACTTC
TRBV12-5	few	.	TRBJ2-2	CASGSSDGHGELFF	TGTGCTAGTGGTTCCTCGGACGGACACGGGGAGCTGTTTTTT
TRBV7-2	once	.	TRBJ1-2	CASSSRTQGYTF	TGTGCCAGCAGCTCCCGGACACAGGGCTACACCTTC
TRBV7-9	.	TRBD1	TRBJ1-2	CASSPLVRTGVTYGYTF	TGTGCCAGCAGCCCTCTGGTTAGGACAGGGGTTACCTATGGCTACACCTTC
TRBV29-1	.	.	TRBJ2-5	CSVEWRNQETQYF	TGCAGCGTTGAATGGCGGAACCAAGAGACCCAGTACTTC
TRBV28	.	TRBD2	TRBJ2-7	CAGAAGTSGLYEQYF	TGTGCCGGAGCCGCCGGGACTAGCGGATTGTACGAGCAGTACTTC
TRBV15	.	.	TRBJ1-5	CATSRDIGSGGQPQHF	TGTGCCACCAGCAGAGATATCGGGTCGGGTGGCCAGCCCCAGCATTTT
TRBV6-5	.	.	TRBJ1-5	CASSYGGFNQPQHF	TGTGCCAGCAGTTACGGAGGATTCAATCAGCCCCAGCATTTT
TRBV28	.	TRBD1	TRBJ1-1	CASFPLLLTGGAEAFF	TGTGCCAGCTTCCCATTGCTCCTTACAGGGGGAGCTGAAGCTTTCTTT
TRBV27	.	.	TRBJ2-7	CASSLWGATYEQYF	TGTGCCAGCAGTTTATGGGGCGCTACCTACGAGCAGTACTTC
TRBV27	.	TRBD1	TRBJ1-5	CASSWGQGTNQPQHF	TGTGCCAGCAGTTGGGGACAGGGAACAAATCAGCCCCAGCATTTT
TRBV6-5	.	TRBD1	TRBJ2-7	CASSYVGQGPHEQYF	TGTGCCAGCAGTTACGTGGGACAGGGGCCCCACGAGCAGTACTTC
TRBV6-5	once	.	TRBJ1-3	CASSRVGGNTIYF	TGTGCCAGCAGCAGGGTTGGTGGAAACACCATATATTTT
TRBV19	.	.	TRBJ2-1	CASSLRGNEQFF	TGTGCCAGTAGTCTCAGGGGCAATGAGCAGTTCTTC
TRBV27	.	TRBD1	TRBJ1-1	CASSLHRGFMNTEAFF	TGTGCCAGCAGTTTGCACAGGGGGTTCATGAACACTGAAGCTTTCTTT
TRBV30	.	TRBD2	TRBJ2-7	CAWSPKGLVTLEQYF	TGTGCCTGGAGTCCAAAGGGACTAGTGACGCTCGAGCAGTACTTC
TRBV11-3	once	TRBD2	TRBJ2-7	CASSLGGMPAGDLQEQYF	TGTGCCAGCAGCTTAGGGGGAATGCCAGCGGGGGACCTTCAAGAGCAGTACTTC